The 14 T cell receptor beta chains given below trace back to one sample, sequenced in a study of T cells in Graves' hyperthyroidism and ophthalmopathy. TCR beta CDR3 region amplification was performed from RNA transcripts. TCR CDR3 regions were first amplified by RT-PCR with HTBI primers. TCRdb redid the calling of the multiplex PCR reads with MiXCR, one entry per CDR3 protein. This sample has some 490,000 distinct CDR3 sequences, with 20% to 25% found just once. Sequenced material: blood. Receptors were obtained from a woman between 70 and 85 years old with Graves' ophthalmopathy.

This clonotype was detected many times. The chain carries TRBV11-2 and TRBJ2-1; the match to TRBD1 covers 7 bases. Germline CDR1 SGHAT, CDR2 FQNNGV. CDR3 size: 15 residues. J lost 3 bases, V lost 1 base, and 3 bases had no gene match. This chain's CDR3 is CASSLVRGNYNEQFF. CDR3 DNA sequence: TGTGCCAGCAGCTTAGTCAGGGGGAACTACAATGAGCAGTTCTTC.

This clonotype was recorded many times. The CDR3 protein is CASSLRGANVLTF. Written as DNA, the CDR3 is TGTGCCAGCAGTTTACGAGGGGCCAACGTCCTGACTTTC. The rearrangement links TRBV27 to TRBJ2-6; no clear D. CDR1 is MNHEY and CDR2 is SMNVEV in the germline V gene (reference sequence). CDR3 length: 13 residues. The V gene lost 2 bases and the J gene lost 4 bases, with 3 bases spanning the gap.

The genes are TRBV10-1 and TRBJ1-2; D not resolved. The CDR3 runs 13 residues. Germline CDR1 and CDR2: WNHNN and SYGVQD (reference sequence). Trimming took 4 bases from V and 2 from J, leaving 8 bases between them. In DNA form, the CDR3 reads TGCGCCAGCAGTGTTGGCATCAACTATGGCTACACCTTC. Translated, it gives CASSVGINYGYTF.

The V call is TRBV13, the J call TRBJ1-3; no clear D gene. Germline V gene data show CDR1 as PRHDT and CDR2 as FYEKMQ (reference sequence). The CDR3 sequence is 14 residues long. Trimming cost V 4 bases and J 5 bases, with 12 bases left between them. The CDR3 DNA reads TGTGCCAGCAGCTACCGGACCGGGCGAAACACCATATATTTT. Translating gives CASSYRTGRNTIYF.

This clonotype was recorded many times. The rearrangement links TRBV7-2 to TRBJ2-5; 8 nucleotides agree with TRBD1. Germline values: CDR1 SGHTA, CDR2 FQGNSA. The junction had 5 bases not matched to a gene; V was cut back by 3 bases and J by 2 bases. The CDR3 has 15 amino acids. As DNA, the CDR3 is TGTGCCAGCAGCTTCGACAGGGGAGGACAAGAGACCCAGTACTTC. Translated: CASSFDRGGQETQYF.

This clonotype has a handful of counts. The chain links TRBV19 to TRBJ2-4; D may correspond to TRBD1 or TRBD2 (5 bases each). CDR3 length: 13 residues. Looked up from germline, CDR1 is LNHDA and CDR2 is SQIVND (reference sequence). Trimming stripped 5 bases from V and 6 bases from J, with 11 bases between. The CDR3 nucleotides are TGTGCCAGTAGTTCCCGGGACCGAAACATTCAGTACTTC. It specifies CASSSRDRNIQYF.

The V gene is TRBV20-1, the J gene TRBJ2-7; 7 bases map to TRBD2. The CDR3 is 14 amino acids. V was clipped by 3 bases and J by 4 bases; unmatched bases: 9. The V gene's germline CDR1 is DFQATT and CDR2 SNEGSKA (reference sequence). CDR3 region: CSARSRENHYEQYF. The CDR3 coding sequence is TGCAGTGCTAGGTCGCGGGAGAACCATTACGAGCAGTACTTC.

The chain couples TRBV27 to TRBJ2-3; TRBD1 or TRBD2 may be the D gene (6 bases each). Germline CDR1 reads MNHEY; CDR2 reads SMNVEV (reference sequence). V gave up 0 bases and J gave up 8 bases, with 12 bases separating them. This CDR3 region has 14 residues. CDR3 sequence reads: CASSLSRGVGTQYF. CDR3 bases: TGTGCCAGCAGTTTATCGAGGGGGGTGGGTACGCAGTATTTT.

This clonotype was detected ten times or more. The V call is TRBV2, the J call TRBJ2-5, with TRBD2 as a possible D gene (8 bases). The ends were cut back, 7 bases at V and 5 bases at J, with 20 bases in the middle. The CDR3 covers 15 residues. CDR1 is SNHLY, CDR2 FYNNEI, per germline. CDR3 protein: CASKSGGLVAETQYF. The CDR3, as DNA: TGTGCCAGCAAGTCAGGGGGACTAGTTGCGGAGACCCAGTACTTC.

CDR3 residues: CASSQEPEYYGYTF. CDR3 nucleotides: TGCGCCAGCAGCCAAGAACCAGAATACTATGGCTACACCTTC. The chain joins TRBV4-3 to TRBJ1-2; D gene uncertain. The CDR3 is 14 amino acids. The germline gives CDR1 LGHNA, CDR2 YSLEER. The ends were cut back, 0 bases at V and 3 bases at J, with 8 bases in the middle.

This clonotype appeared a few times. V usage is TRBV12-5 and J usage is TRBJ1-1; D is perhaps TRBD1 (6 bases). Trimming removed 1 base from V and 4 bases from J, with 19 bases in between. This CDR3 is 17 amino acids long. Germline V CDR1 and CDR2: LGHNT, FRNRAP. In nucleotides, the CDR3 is TGTGCTAGTGGTTTGGCCATCGGAACCAAGGGGGGCACTGAAGCTTTCTTT. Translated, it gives CASGLAIGTKGGTEAFF.

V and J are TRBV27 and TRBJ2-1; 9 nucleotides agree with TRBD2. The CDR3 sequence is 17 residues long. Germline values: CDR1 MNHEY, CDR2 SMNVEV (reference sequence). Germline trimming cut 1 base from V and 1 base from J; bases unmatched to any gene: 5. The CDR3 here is CASSLWAGGLSYNEQFF. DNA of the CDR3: TGTGCCAGCAGTTTATGGGCGGGAGGGTTGTCCTACAATGAGCAGTTCTTC.

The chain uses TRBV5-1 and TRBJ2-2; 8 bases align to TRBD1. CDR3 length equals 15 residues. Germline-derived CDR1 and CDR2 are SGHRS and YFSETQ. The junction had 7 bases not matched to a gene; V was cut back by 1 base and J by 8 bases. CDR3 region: CASSLRQGASGELFF. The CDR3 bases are TGCGCCAGCAGCTTGCGGCAGGGGGCATCGGGGGAGCTGTTTTTT. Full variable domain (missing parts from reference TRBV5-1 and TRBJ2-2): KAGVTQTPRYLIKTRGQQVTLSCSPISGHRSVSWYQQTPGQGLQFLFEYFSETQRNKGNFPGRFSGRQFSNSRSEMNVSTLELGDSALYLCASSLRQGASGELFFGEGSRLTVL.

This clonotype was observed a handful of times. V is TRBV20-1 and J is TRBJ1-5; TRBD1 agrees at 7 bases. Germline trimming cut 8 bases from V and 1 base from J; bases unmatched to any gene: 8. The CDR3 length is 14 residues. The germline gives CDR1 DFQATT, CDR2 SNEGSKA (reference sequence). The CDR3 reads CSYRQGGSNQPQHF. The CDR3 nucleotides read TGCAGTTACAGACAGGGTGGGAGCAATCAGCCCCAGCATTTT.